This T cell receptor (beta chain) is drawn from a study of early T cells in non-severe SARS-CoV-2 infection. Across the study: Sequencing of bulk RNA from unsorted whole blood was done, without chain pairing. Findings and caveats of the study: Sequences matched to VDJdb favored anti-spike CD8 responses, while private and CD4 specificities were missed.

The germline V gene has CDR1 KGHSH and CDR2 LQKENI. Trimming cost V 0 bases and J 6 bases; bases outside gene matches: 9. The CDR3 consists of 16 residues. This clonotype was seen just once. Its antigen is not known. The library protocol tagged individual cDNA molecules with unique molecular identifiers. Each CDR3 protein gets one entry after TCRdb re-called the 5' RACE reads with MiXCR. The sample gives tens of thousands of distinct CDR3 sequences, less than 5% of which show up once; around 4.3% is in the top ten. This clonotype was obtained from an adult who was a healthcare worker with PCR-confirmed SARS-CoV-2 infection or an uninfected control (not recorded which). This sequence joins TRBV18 and TRBJ2-3; 7 positions agree with TRBD1. Sequencing input: whole blood. CDR3 DNA: TGTGCCAGCTCACCACCAACAGGGGATCATATGGATACGCAGTATTTT. Translated, it gives CASSPPTGDHMDTQYF.